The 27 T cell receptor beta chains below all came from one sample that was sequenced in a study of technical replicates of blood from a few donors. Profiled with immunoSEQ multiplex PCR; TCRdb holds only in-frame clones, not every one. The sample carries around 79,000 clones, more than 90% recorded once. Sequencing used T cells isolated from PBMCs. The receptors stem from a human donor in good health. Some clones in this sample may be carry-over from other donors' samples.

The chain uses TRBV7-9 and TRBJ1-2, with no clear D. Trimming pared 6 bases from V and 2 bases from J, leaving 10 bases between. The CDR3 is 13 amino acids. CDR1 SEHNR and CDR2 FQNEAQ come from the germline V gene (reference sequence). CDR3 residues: CASSPTGNYGYTF. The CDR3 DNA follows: TGTGCCAGCAGTCCGACGGGGAACTATGGCTACACCTTC. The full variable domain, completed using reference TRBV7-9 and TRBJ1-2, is DTGVSQNPRHKITKRGQNVTFRCDPISEHNRLYWYRQTLGQGPEFLTYFQNEAQLEKSRLLSDRFSAERPKGSFSTLEIQRTEQGDSAMYLCASSPTGNYGYTFGSGTRLTVV.

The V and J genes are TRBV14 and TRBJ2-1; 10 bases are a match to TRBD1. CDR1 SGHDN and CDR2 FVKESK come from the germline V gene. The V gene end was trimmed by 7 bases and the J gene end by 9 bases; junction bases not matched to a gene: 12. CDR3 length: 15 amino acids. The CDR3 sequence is CASTKTGTGDTEQFF. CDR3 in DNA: TGTGCCAGCACCAAAACCGGGACAGGGGACACTGAGCAGTTCTTC.

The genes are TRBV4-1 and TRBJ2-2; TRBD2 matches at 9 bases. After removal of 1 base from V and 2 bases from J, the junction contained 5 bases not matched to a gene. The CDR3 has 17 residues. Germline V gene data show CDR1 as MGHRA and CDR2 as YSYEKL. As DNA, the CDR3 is TGCGCCAGCAGCCAAGCCCCGGGACTAGCAAACACCGGGGAGCTGTTTTTT. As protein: CASSQAPGLANTGELFF.

The chain's CDR3 is CASSETGAEQYF. The CDR3 DNA reads as TGCGCCAGCAGCGAGACAGGGGCCGAGCAGTACTTC. This chain links TRBV5-1 with TRBJ2-7; 8 bases fit TRBD1. Germline-derived CDR1 and CDR2 are SGHRS and YFSETQ. CDR3 length: 12 amino acids. V shed 4 bases and J 6 bases; nucleotides not matched to a gene: 3.

This CDR3 is CASSPWTSGTDTQYF. Here the CDR3 DNA reads TGTGCCAGCAGCCCCTGGACTAGCGGCACAGATACGCAGTATTTT. The rearrangement uses TRBV28 and TRBJ2-3; 9 nucleotides match TRBD2. Trimming at V came to 6 bases and at J to 1 base, leaving 5 bases not matched to a gene. The germline V gene encodes CDR1 MDHEN and CDR2 SYDVKM. The CDR3 consists of 15 residues.

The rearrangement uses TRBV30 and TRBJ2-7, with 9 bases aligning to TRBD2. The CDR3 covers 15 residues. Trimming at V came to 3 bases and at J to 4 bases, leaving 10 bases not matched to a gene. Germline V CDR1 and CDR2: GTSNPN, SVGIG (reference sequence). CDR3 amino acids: CAWRGSSGTAYEQYF. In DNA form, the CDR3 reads TGTGCCTGGAGGGGGTCTAGCGGGACTGCATACGAGCAGTACTTC.

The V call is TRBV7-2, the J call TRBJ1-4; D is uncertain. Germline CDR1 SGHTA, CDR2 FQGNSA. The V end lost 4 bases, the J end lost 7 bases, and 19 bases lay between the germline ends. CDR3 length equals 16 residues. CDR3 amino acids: CASSYGGWGIGEKLFF. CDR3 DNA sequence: TGTGCCAGCAGCTATGGAGGGTGGGGAATAGGTGAAAAACTGTTTTTT.

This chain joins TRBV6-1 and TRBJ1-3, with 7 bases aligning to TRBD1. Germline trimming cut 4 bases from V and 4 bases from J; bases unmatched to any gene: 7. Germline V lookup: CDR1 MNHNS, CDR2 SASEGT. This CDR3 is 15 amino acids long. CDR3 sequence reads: CASSGDSFFGNTIYF. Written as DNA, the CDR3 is TGTGCCAGCAGTGGGGACAGTTTCTTCGGAAACACCATATATTTT.

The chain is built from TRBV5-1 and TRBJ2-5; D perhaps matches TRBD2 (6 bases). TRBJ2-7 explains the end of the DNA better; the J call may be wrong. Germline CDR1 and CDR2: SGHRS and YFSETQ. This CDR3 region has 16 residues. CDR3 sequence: CASSLEGLGDTIEQYF. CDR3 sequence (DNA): TGCGCCAGCAGCTTGGAGGGACTGGGGGATACAATCGAGCAGTACTTC.

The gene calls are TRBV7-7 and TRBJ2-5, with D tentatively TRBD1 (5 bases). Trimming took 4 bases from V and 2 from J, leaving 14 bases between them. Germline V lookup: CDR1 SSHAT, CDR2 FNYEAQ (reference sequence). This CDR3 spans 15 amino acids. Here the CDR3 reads CASSSNSGYQETQYF. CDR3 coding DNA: TGTGCCAGCAGCTCCAATTCAGGGTATCAAGAGACCCAGTACTTC.

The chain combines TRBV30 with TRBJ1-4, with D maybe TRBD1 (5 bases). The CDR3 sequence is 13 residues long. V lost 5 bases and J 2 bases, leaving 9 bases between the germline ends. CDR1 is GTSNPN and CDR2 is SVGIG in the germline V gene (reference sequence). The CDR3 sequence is CAWLQETNEKLFF. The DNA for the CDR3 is TGTGCCTGGCTACAGGAGACTAATGAAAAACTGTTTTTT.

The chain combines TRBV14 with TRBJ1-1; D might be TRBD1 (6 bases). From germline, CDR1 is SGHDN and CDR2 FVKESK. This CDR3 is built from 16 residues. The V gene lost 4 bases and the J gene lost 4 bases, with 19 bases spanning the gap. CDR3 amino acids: CASSLDRGTFRTEAFF. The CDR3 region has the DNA TGTGCCAGCAGCCTCGATAGGGGGACATTTCGCACTGAAGCTTTCTTT.

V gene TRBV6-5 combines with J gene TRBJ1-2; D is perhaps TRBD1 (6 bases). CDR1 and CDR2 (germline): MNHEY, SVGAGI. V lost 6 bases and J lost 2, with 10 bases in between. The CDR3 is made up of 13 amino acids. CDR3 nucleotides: TGTGCCAGCAGCTCTACAGGGAACTATGGCTACACCTTC. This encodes CASSSTGNYGYTF.

The CDR3: CASSLRAGVETQYF. The CDR3 nucleotides read TGTGCCAGCAGCTTAAGGGCGGGAGTGGAGACCCAGTACTTC. V and J are TRBV7-2 and TRBJ2-5; 7 positions agree with TRBD2. The CDR3 runs to 14 residues. Losses at the gene ends were 2 bases for V and 5 bases for J; bases not matched to a gene: 5. The germline CDR1 and CDR2 sequences are SGHTA and FQGNSA.

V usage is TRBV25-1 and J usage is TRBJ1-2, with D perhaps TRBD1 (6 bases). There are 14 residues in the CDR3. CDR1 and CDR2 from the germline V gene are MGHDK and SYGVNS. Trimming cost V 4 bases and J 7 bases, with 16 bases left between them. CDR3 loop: CASSVWGRHSGYTF. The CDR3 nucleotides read TGTGCCAGCAGTGTCTGGGGGCGCCATAGTGGCTACACCTTC.

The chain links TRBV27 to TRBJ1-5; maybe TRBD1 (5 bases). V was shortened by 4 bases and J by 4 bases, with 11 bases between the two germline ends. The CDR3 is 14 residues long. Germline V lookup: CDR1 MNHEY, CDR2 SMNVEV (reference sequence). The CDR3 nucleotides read TGTGCCAGCAGTTCAGTAGGGGTGAATCAGCCCCAGCATTTT. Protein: CASSSVGVNQPQHF.

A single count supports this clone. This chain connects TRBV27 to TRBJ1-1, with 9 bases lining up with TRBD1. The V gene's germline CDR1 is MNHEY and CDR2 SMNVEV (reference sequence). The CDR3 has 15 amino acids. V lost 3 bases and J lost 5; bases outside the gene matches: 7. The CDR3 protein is CASSFFGQGLTEAFF. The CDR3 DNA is TGTGCCAGCAGTTTCTTCGGACAGGGGTTGACTGAAGCTTTCTTT.

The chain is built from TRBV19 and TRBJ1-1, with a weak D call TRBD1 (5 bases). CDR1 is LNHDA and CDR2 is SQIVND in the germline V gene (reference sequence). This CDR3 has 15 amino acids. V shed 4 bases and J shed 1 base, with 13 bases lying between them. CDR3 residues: CASSSGHFKNTEAFF. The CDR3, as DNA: TGTGCCAGTAGTAGCGGACATTTCAAGAACACTGAAGCTTTCTTT.

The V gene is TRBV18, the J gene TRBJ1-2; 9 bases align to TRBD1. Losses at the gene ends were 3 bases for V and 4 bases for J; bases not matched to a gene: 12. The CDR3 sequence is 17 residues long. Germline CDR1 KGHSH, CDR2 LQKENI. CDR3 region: CASSPRLGQGVIYGYTF. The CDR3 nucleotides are TGTGCCAGCTCACCCCGTTTGGGACAGGGAGTTATCTATGGCTACACCTTC.

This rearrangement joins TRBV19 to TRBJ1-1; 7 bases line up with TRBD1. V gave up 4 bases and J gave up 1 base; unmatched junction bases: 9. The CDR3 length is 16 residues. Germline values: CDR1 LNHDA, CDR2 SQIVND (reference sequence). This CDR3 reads CASSTYRGSKNTEAFF. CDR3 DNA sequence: TGTGCCAGTAGTACTTACAGGGGAAGTAAGAACACTGAAGCTTTCTTT.

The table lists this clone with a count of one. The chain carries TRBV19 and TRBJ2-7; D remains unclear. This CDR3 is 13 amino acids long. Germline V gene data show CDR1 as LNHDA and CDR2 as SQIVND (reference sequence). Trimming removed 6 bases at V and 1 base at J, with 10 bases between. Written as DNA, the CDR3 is TGTGCCAGTAGCATCTGGCAATCCTACGAGCAGTACTTC. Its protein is CASSIWQSYEQYF.

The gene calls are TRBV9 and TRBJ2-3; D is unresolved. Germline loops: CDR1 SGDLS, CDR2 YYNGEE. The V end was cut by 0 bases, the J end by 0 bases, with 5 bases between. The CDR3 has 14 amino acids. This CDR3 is CASSVVASTDTQYF. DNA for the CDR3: TGTGCCAGCAGCGTAGTGGCTAGCACAGATACGCAGTATTTT. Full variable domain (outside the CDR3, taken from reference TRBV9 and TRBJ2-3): DSGVTQTPKHLITATGQRVTLRCSPRSGDLSVYWYQQSLDQGLQFLIQYYNGEERAKGNILERFSAQQFPDLHSELNLSSLELGDSALYFCASSVVASTDTQYFGPGTRLTVL.

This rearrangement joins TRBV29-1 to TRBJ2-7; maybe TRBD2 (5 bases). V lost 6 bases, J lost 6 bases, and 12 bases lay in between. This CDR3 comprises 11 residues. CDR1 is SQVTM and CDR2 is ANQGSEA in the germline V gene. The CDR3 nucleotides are TGCAGCGTGGAACACGGAGGCGAGCAGTACTTC. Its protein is CSVEHGGEQYF.

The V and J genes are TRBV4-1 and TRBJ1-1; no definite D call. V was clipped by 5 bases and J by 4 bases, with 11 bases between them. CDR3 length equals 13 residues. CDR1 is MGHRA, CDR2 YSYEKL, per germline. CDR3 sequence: CASSLVGGTEAFF. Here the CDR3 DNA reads TGCGCCAGCAGCTTAGTCGGAGGCACTGAAGCTTTCTTT.

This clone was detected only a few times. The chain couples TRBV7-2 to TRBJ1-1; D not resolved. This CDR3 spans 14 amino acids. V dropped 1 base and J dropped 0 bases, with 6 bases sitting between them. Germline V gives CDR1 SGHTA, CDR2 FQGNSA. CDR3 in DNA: TGTGCCAGCAGCTTAGAACAGTTGAACACTGAAGCTTTCTTT. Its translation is CASSLEQLNTEAFF.

The CDR3: CASVGAGGGYTF. CDR3 DNA: TGTGCCAGCGTGGGGGCAGGCGGGGGCTACACCTTC. The chain uses TRBV6-5 and TRBJ1-2; TRBD1 might be the D (6 bases). Germline V gene lookup returns CDR1 MNHEY and CDR2 SVGAGI. Trimming took 8 bases from V and 8 from J, leaving 15 bases between them. The CDR3 covers 12 residues.

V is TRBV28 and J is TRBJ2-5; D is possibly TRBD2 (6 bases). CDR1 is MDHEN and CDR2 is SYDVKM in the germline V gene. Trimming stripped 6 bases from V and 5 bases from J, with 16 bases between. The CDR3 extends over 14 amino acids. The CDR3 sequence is CASRLNGGIETQYF. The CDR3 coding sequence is TGTGCCAGCAGGCTCAATGGGGGGATCGAGACCCAGTACTTC.